The next 25 T cell receptor beta chains were all read from a single sample in a study of blood T cells in healthy people across ages. The use of a sample-barcoded 5' primer and a J-beta primer mix characterized a second PCR of roughly 6 to 12 cycles. TCRdb redid the calling of the 5' RACE reads with MiXCR, one entry per CDR3 protein. Of approximately 770,000 distinct CDR3 sequences in the sample, 55% to 75% are singletons; the top ten hold roughly 22%. Material: blood. The source is a man aged 30 to 45 in good health.

The chain links TRBV11-2 to TRBJ2-3; maybe TRBD1 (5 bases). V was clipped by 4 bases and J by 6 bases, with 17 bases between them. Germline V CDR1 and CDR2: SGHAT, FQNNGV. This CDR3 comprises 15 residues. The CDR3 is CASSSRVSHRDTQYF. CDR3 nucleotide sequence: TGTGCCAGCAGCTCCCGGGTTTCTCACAGGGATACGCAGTATTTT.

This clonotype has a handful of counts. The J gene is TRBJ2-7, the V gene TRBV29-1; 9 nucleotides align to TRBD1. Trimming cost V 6 bases and J 7 bases; bases outside gene matches: 4. The CDR3 is made up of 11 amino acids. In germline, CDR1 is SQVTM, CDR2 ANQGSEA. The CDR3 coding sequence is TGCAGCGTCGGACAGGGGATAGAGCAGTACTTC. It specifies CSVGQGIEQYF.

The sample holds a few counts of this clonotype. The chain uses TRBV7-2 and TRBJ2-3; D tentatively fits TRBD1 or TRBD2 (5 bases each). CDR1 is SGHTA and CDR2 is FQGNSA in the germline V gene. This CDR3 is built from 16 residues. Trimming pared 5 bases from V and 2 bases from J, leaving 17 bases between. The CDR3 spells CASSQGSGRFTDTQYF. In DNA form, the CDR3 reads TGTGCCAGCAGCCAGGGATCGGGAAGATTCACAGATACGCAGTATTTT.

V usage is TRBV24-1 and J usage is TRBJ2-3; D is unclear. CDR3 length: 12 amino acids. In germline, CDR1 is KGHDR, CDR2 SFDVKD. V was trimmed by 4 bases and J by 3 bases, leaving 4 bases between them. CDR3 in amino acids: CATSDQTDTQYF. In nucleotides, the CDR3 is TGTGCCACCAGTGACCAAACAGATACGCAGTATTTT.

There are a few counts of this clonotype. This sequence joins TRBV12-3 or TRBV12-4 and TRBJ2-7; D gene uncertain. V lost 6 bases to trimming and J lost 6 bases, with 9 bases between them. CDR3 length: 11 residues. CDR3 coding DNA: TGTGCCAGCAGCTTAAGACGCGAGCAGTACTTC. Protein product: CASSLRREQYF.

The chain has TRBV10-3 and TRBJ2-1; the D is unclear. Germline V gene lookup returns CDR1 ENHRY and CDR2 SYGVKD. Between the trimmed V and J ends, which lost 7 bases and 6 bases, there was a span of 16 bases. CDR3 length equals 14 residues. The CDR3 DNA is TGTGCCATCACGAGAGACAACCGATGCAATGAGCAGTTCTTC. Amino acid sequence: CAITRDNRCNEQFF.

This chain joins TRBV20-1 and TRBJ2-7, with D perhaps matching TRBD1 (5 bases). The better agreement between TRBJ2-5 and the DNA end casts doubt on the J call. The CDR3 sequence is 16 residues long. Germline V gives CDR1 DFQATT, CDR2 SNEGSKA (reference sequence). CDR3 sequence (DNA): TGCAGTGCTAGAGATCAAGTCAGGGCCTACCAAGAGACCCAGTACTTC. Translating gives CSARDQVRAYQETQYF.

This clonotype was seen only a few times. V usage is TRBV29-1 and J usage is TRBJ2-3; D possibly corresponds to TRBD2 (7 bases). The germline gives CDR1 SQVTM, CDR2 ANQGSEA. Trimming pared 6 bases from V and 2 bases from J, leaving 15 bases between. This CDR3 has 14 residues. CDR3 nucleotides: TGCAGCGTCCGGGGGCTAGCGGTCACAGATACGCAGTATTTT. This translates into CSVRGLAVTDTQYF.

The V and J genes are TRBV7-9 and TRBJ1-2, with D perhaps matching TRBD1 (6 bases). The CDR3 totals 15 residues. Per germline, CDR1 SEHNR and CDR2 FQNEAQ (reference sequence). V shed 7 bases and J shed 0 bases, with 15 bases lying between them. CDR3 loop: CASTDLTGTNYGYTF. As DNA, the CDR3 is TGTGCCAGCACCGACCTGACAGGTACTAACTATGGCTACACCTTC.

This clonotype was seen a few times. The chain joins TRBV20-1 to TRBJ1-2; no reliable D call. CDR3 length equals 14 residues. The ends were cut back, 0 bases at V and 6 bases at J, with 14 bases in the middle. Germline V lookup: CDR1 DFQATT, CDR2 SNEGSKA (reference sequence). In DNA form, the CDR3 reads TGCAGTGCTAGAGAGGGTAGTGGGGATGATGGCTACACCTTC. As protein: CSAREGSGDDGYTF.

The V gene is TRBV7-2, the J gene TRBJ2-3; D is possibly TRBD2 (6 bases). The germline V gene has CDR1 SGHTA and CDR2 FQGNSA. This CDR3 has 16 amino acids. With 0 bases removed from V and 2 bases from J, the gap between germline ends came to 12 bases. CDR3 nucleotides: TGTGCCAGCAGCTTAGCTTCCGGGAGAACCACAGATACGCAGTATTTT. Amino acid sequence: CASSLASGRTTDTQYF. The full variable domain, completed using reference TRBV7-2 and TRBJ2-3, is GAGVSQSPSNKVTEKGKDVELRCDPISGHTALYWYRQSLGQGLEFLIYFQGNSAPDKSGLPSDRFSAERTGGSVSTLTIQRTQQEDSAVYLCASSLASGRTTDTQYFGPGTRLTVL.

This clonotype was seen more than once but under ten times. The chain links TRBV5-1 to TRBJ2-7, with 8 bases identical to TRBD1. This CDR3 comprises 18 residues. Germline V gene sequence: CDR1 SGHRS, CDR2 YFSETQ. Germline trimming cut 3 bases from V and 1 base from J; bases unmatched to any gene: 15. The CDR3 bases are TGCGCCAGCAGCTGGACCGGGACAGGTACCCAGGGGTCCTACGAGCAGTACTTC. This encodes CASSWTGTGTQGSYEQYF.

This chain links TRBV6-2 or TRBV6-3 with TRBJ2-5; 12 bases are shared with TRBD2. The tail of the sequence fits TRBJ2-7 better, so the J call may be wrong. Per the germline V gene, CDR1 is MNHEY and CDR2 is SVGEGT. The CDR3 is 18 amino acids. The CDR3 DNA reads TGTGCCAGCAGTTATTCTTCTAGCGGGAGGGCCTCGGGCTACGAGCAGTACTTC. Translating it yields CASSYSSSGRASGYEQYF.

This clonotype was detected only once. The gene calls are TRBV4-3 and TRBJ2-7; 9 bases are shared with TRBD1. Germline CDR1 and CDR2: LGHNA and YSLEER. Trimming took 4 bases from V and 5 from J; bases not matched to a gene: 9. This CDR3 spans 15 amino acids. CDR3: CASSRGTGSADEQYF. DNA for the CDR3: TGCGCCAGCAGCCGCGGGACAGGGTCAGCCGACGAGCAGTACTTC.

The chain links TRBV2 to TRBJ2-1, with a weak D call TRBD1 (5 bases). V lost 7 bases to trimming and J lost 6 bases, with 13 bases between them. The CDR3 consists of 13 residues. From germline, CDR1 is SNHLY and CDR2 FYNNEI. CDR3 DNA: TGTGCCAGCAATACAAGGGGTCGCAATGAGCAGTTCTTC. This gives the protein CASNTRGRNEQFF.

The V gene is TRBV3-1, the J gene TRBJ1-2; no reliable D call. The CDR3 runs to 12 residues. V shed 3 bases and J shed 6 bases, with 8 bases lying between them. Germline V gene lookup returns CDR1 LGHDT and CDR2 YNNKEL (reference sequence). The CDR3 region is CASSHLTDGYTF. CDR3 nucleotides: TGTGCCAGCAGCCATTTGACCGATGGCTACACCTTC.

The chain uses TRBV20-1 and TRBJ2-6; D is unresolved. This CDR3 has 14 residues. V was pared by 6 bases and J by 0 bases, with 9 bases between. Germline V gene data show CDR1 as DFQATT and CDR2 as SNEGSKA (reference sequence). In DNA form, the CDR3 reads TGCAGTGCCTCACTGCTCTCTGGGGCCAACGTCCTGACTTTC. It is translated as CSASLLSGANVLTF.

This clonotype was observed a single time. The chain combines TRBV12-3 or TRBV12-4 with TRBJ2-5; no reliable D call. V dropped 5 bases and J dropped 1 base, with 8 bases sitting between them. This CDR3 has 13 amino acids. CDR3 sequence: CASSVKIQETQYF. The CDR3 DNA is TGTGCCAGCAGTGTAAAGATCCAAGAGACCCAGTACTTC.

This chain uses TRBV20-1 with TRBJ1-5, with TRBD1 as a possible D gene (5 bases). V was clipped by 3 bases and J by 5 bases, with 11 bases between them. Germline V gene data show CDR1 as DFQATT and CDR2 as SNEGSKA (reference sequence). The CDR3 contains 13 residues. This chain's CDR3 is CSASAGGDQPQHF. The CDR3 DNA is TGCAGTGCTAGTGCTGGGGGGGATCAGCCCCAGCATTTT.

The chain is built from TRBV12-3 or TRBV12-4 and TRBJ2-3; 7 bases match TRBD2. This CDR3 comprises 15 residues. V was pared by 8 bases and J by 5 bases, with 13 bases of the junction left unmatched. CDR3 DNA sequence: TGTGCCAGCTCTCCCGCGGGAGTGTGGGGAGATACGCAGTATTTT. Translation gives CASSPAGVWGDTQYF.

The chain uses TRBV20-1 and TRBJ2-1; D perhaps matches TRBD2 (6 bases). This CDR3 spans 15 amino acids. Germline V gene data show CDR1 as DFQATT and CDR2 as SNEGSKA (reference sequence). The V gene lost 5 bases and the J gene lost 7 bases, with 21 bases spanning the gap. The CDR3 protein is CSAPVVGGGENEQFF. The CDR3 nucleotides are TGCAGTGCTCCCGTAGTGGGAGGTGGAGAGAATGAGCAGTTCTTC.

The rearrangement joins TRBV20-1 to TRBJ1-1; the match to TRBD1 covers 7 bases. Per the germline V gene, CDR1 is DFQATT and CDR2 is SNEGSKA (reference sequence). With 7 bases clipped from V and 6 bases from J, the junction kept 8 bases outside the gene matches. The CDR3 has 12 residues. The CDR3 loop reads CSVSGGGAEAFF. DNA of the CDR3: TGCAGTGTATCAGGGGGAGGGGCTGAAGCTTTCTTT.

This chain connects TRBV12-3 or TRBV12-4 to TRBJ2-3; no firm D call. V was clipped by 1 base and J by 4 bases, with 9 bases between them. The CDR3 covers 14 residues. The CDR3 protein is CASSLGPESDTQYF. The CDR3 DNA reads as TGTGCCAGCAGTTTAGGGCCGGAGTCAGATACGCAGTATTTT.

This clonotype was seen only a few times. The chain couples TRBV5-1 to TRBJ2-3; 9 nucleotides agree with TRBD2. The CDR3 runs 14 residues. Germline trimming cut 5 bases from V and 2 bases from J; bases unmatched to any gene: 3. CDR1 and CDR2 (germline): SGHRS, YFSETQ. The CDR3 sequence: CASSAGGYTDTQYF. In DNA form, the CDR3 reads TGCGCCAGCAGTGCGGGGGGGTACACAGATACGCAGTATTTT.

The chain employs TRBV3-1 and TRBJ2-7, with a weak D call TRBD2 (6 bases). V lost 0 bases and J lost 3, with 9 bases in between. The CDR3 is 14 residues long. Germline CDR1 and CDR2: LGHDT and YNNKEL (reference sequence). The CDR3 sequence is CASSQEAGFYEQYF. Written as DNA, the CDR3 is TGTGCCAGCAGCCAAGAAGCGGGTTTCTACGAGCAGTACTTC.